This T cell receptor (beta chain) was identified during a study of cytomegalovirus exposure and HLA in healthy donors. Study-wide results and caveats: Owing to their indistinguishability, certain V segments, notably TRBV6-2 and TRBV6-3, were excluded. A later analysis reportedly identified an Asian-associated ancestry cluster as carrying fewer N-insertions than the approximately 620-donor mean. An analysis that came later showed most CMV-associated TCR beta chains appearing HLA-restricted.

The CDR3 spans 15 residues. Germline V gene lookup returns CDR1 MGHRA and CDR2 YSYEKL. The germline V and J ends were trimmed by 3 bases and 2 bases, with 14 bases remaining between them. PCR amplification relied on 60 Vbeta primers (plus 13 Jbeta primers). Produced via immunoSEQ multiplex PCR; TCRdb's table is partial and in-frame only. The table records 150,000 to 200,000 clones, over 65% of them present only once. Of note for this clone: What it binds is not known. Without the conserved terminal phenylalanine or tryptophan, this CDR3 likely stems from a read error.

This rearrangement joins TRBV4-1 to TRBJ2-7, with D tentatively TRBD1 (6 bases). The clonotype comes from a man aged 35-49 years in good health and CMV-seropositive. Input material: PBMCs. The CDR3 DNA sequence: TGCGCCAGCAGCCAGGCCGGGACACCGACCTACGAGCAGTACCTC. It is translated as CASSQAGTPTYEQYL.